This T cell receptor beta chain was captured in a study of blood T cell repertoires in COVID-19 (dated by TCRdb to the early 2020s). For context, the study as a whole: Samples covering the acute and convalescent phases of COVID-19 were provided by collaborators in the United States, Italy and Spain. A freely available public database, intended as a resource for researchers studying the immune response to SARS-CoV-2, is where the repertoires were released. The dataset comprised deeply sampled blood TCRbeta repertoires from subjects exposed to, actively infected with, or recovered from COVID-19. Sample metadata almost always included a de-identified subject ID, COVID-19 status, age in years and sex. The material from the prospective study consisted of cDNA or gDNA derived from T cells, B-cell-depleted T cells, or PBMCs. The samples were drawn from the first 160 participants of the ongoing ImmuneRACE study and from under 1,500 subjects provided by 6 global collaborators. Where available, HLA class I and class II types were taken from metadata supplied by the sample provider and were not determined by assay-based typing.

TCRbeta CDR3 regions were amplified from genomic DNA using the immunoSEQ Assay, a bias-controlled multiplex PCR. The original pipeline was this. Nucleated cell counts per sample were estimated from amplification of reference gene primers within the assay. To quantify the absolute abundance of each unique TCRbeta CDR3 rearrangement, sequence reads were collapsed and filtered. For each sample, productive Simpson clonality was calculated as the square root of Simpson's diversity index over productive rearrangements. Entries here come from immuneACCESS through TCRdb and include only in-frame sequences with V and J called. Some clones fail to appear in such tables; in the studies checked, an unresolved V gene covers under half of the shortfall, and the cause of the remainder is unknown. V, J and clone size reflect that table, while D and trimming were determined from the DNA. Recorded for this sample are around 290,000 clones; 75% to 95% of them occurred a single time. The leading ten clones occupy 0.95% to 1.3% of the sample.

In this sample, this clone turned up once. This clone's antigen is unknown. No much larger clone is present one base from it, and per-base qualities are unavailable. In the prospective study, participants were roughly 18 to 89 years old, resided in 24 geographic areas of the United States, and were enrolled through a virtual design. To assign participants to cohorts, the prospective study relied on clinical history that participants themselves reported in a screening survey and a study questionnaire. Recovered participants in ImmuneRACE Cohort 3 were defined by two consecutive negative NP/OP PCR tests, clearance by a healthcare professional, or resolution of symptoms. In the prospective study, whole blood, serum and a nasopharyngeal or oropharyngeal swab were collected from each participant by mobile phlebotomists. Participants in the prospective study had the option to provide additional blood draws and questionnaires over an approximately 2-month period. Before DNA extraction, blood samples from the prospective study were shipped at room temperature or frozen.

General study outcomes and caveats: How much clinical and demographic metadata was included differed by source and by participant, and the metadata was provided uncurated.

The origin of this receptor is a woman aged 25 to 39 who had recovered from COVID-19. Sequencing input: PBMCs or T cells enriched from blood (not recorded which).

The nucleotide sequence is TGTGCCAGCGGCCAAGACAGGGGTTATAATTCACCCCTCCACTTT. This is translated as CASGQDRGYNSPLHF. The chain uses TRBV2 and TRBJ1-6, with 8 middle bases fitting TRBD1. CDR1 and CDR2, per the germline V gene, are SNHLY and FYNNEI. The CDR3 measures 15 amino acids from cysteine to phenylalanine. The CDR3 DNA has 45 bases and is translated from base 1. The germline V end is reduced by 8 bases and the J end by 4 bases; junction bases left unmatched: 7.